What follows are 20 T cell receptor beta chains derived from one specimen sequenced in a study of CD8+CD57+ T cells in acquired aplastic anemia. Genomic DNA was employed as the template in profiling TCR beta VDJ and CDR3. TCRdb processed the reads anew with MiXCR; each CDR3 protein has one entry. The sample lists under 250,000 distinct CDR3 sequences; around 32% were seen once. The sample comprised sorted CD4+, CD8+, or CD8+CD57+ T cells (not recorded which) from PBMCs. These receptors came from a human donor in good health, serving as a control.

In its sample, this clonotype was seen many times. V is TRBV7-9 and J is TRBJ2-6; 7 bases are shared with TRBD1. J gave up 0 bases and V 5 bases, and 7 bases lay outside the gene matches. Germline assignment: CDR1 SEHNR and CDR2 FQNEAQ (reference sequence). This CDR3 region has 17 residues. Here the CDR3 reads CASSLRTGHSGANVLTF. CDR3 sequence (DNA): TGTGCCAGCAGCCTGAGGACAGGACACTCTGGGGCCAACGTCCTGACTTTC.

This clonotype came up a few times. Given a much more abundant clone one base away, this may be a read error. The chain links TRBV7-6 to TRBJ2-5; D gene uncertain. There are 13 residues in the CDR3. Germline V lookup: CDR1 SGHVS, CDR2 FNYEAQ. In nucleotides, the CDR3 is TGTGCCGGCAGCGTACTATGGCTCGAGACCCAGTACTTC. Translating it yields CAGSVLWLETQYF.

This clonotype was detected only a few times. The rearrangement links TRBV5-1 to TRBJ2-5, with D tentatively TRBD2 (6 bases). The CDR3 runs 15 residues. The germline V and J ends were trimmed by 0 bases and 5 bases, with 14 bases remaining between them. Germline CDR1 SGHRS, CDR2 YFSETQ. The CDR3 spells CASSLGSGVGETQYF. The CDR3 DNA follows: TGCGCCAGCAGCTTGGGGTCGGGGGTTGGGGAGACCCAGTACTTC.

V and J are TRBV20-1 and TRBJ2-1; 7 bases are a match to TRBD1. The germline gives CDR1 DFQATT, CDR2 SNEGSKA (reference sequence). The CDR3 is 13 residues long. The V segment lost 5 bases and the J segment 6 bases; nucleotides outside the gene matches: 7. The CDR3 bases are TGCAGTGCTTCCACAGGGGTGGTCAATGAGCAGTTCTTC. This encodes CSASTGVVNEQFF.

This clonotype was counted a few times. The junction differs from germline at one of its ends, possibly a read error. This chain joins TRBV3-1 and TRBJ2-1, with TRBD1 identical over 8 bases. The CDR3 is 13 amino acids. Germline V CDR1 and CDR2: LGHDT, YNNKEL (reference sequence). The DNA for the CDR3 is TGTGCCAGCAGCCAAGCGAGCAGGGGGCAATTAATCTTC. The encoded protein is CASSQASRGQLIF.

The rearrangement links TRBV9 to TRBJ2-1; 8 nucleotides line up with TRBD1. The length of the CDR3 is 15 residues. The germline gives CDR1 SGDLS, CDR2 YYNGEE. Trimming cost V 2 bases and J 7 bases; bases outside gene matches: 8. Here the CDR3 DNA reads TGTGCCAGCAGCGTTGGACAGGGAAATTCGAATGAGCAGTTCTTC. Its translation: CASSVGQGNSNEQFF.

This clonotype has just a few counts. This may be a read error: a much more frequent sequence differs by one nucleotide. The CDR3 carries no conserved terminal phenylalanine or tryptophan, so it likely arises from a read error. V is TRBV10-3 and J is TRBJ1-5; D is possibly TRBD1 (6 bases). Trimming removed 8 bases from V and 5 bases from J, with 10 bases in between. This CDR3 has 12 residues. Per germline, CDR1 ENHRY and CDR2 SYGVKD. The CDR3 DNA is TGTGCCATCTCGGCAGGGGATCAGCCCCAGCATTCT. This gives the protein CAISAGDQPQHS.

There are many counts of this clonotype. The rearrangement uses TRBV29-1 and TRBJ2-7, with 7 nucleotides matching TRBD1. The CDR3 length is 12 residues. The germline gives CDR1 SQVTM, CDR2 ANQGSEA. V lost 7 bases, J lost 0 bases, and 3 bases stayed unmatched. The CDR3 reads CSAQGVSYEQYF. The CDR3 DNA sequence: TGCAGCGCGCAGGGGGTCTCCTACGAGCAGTACTTC.

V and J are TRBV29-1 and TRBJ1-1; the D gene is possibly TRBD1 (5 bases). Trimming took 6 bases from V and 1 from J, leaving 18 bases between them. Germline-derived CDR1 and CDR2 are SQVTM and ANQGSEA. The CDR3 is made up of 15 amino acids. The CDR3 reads CSVLGEGRANTEAFF. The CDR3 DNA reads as TGCAGCGTACTAGGGGAGGGACGGGCGAACACTGAAGCTTTCTTT.

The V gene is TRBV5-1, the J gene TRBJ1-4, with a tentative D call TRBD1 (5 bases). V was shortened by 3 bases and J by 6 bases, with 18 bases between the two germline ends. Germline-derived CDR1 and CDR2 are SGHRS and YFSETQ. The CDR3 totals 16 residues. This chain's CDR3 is CASSWWDGNLHEKLFF. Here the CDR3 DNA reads TGCGCCAGCAGCTGGTGGGACGGAAACCTTCATGAAAAACTGTTTTTT.

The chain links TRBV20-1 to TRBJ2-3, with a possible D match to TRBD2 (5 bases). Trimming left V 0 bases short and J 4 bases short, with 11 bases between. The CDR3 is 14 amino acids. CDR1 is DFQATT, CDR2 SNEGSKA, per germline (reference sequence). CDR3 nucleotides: TGCAGTGCTAGAGAGCATAGCGTCGCAGATACGCAGTATTTT. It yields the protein CSAREHSVADTQYF.

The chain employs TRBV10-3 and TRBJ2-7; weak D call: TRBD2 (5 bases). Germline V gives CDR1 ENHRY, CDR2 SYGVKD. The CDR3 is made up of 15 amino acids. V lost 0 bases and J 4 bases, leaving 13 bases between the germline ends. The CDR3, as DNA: TGTGCCATCAGTGAGTCATCGGGGATTATTTACGAGCAGTACTTC. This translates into CAISESSGIIYEQYF.

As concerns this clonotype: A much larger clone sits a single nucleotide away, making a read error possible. CDR3 region: CSARIPRDRSYEQYF. CDR3 in DNA: TGCAGTGCTAGAATTCCGCGGGACAGGAGTTACGAGCAGTACTTC. This chain uses TRBV20-1 with TRBJ2-7; 8 bases map to TRBD1. Looked up from germline, CDR1 is DFQATT and CDR2 is SNEGSKA (reference sequence). The V gene end was trimmed by 2 bases and the J gene end by 4 bases; junction bases not matched to a gene: 10. The length of the CDR3 is 15 residues.

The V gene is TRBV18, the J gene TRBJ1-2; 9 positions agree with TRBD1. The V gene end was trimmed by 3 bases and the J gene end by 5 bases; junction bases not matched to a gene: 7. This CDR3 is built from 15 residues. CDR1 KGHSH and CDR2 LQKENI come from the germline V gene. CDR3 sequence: CASSPNRQGGYGYTF. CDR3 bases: TGTGCCAGCTCACCCAACCGACAGGGGGGGTATGGCTACACCTTC.

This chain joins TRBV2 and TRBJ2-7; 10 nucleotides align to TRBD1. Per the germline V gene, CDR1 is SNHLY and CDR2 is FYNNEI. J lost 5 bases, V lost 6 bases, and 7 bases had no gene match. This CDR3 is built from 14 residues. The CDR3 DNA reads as TGTGCCAGCAGCGCCGACAGGGGGCGGCACGAGCAGTACTTC. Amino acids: CASSADRGRHEQYF.

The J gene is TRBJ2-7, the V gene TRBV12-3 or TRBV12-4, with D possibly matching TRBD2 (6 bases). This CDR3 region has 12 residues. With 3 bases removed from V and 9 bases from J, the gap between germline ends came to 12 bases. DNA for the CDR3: TGTGCCAGCAGTTTGGGGGGATTGGTGCAGTACTTC. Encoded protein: CASSLGGLVQYF.

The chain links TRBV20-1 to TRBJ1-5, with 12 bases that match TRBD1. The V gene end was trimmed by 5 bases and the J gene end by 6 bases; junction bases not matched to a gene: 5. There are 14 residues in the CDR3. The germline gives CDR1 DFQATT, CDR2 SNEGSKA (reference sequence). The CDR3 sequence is CSAPGQGAGQPQHF. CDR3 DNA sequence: TGCAGTGCTCCGGGACAGGGGGCAGGTCAGCCCCAGCATTTT.

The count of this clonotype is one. The DNA for the CDR3 is TGTGCCACCAGCTCAATAACGGGACAGTCGATCTACGAGCAGTACTTC. This encodes CATSSITGQSIYEQYF. This chain joins TRBV15 and TRBJ2-7; TRBD1 matches 7 bases. V dropped 5 bases and J dropped 3; count of bases not matched to a gene: 13. Germline CDR1 is LNHNV and CDR2 is YYDKDF (reference sequence). This CDR3 has 16 amino acids. The full variable domain, its missing parts supplied by reference TRBV15 and TRBJ2-7, is DAMVIQNPRYQVTQFGKPVTLSCSQTLNHNVMYWYQQKSSQAPKLLFHYYDKDFNNEADTPDNFQSRRPNTSFCFLDIRSPGLGDTAMYLCATSSITGQSIYEQYFGPGTRLTVT.

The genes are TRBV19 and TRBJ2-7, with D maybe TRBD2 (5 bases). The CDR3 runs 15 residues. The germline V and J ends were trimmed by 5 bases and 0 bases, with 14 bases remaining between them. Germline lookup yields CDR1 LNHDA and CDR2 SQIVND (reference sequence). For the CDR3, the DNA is TGTGCCAGTAGTCCCCGCAGTGGAGGCTCCTACGAGCAGTACTTC. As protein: CASSPRSGGSYEQYF.

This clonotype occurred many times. The CDR3 is CASSRQQGDYGYTF. CDR3 sequence (DNA): TGCGCCAGCAGCCGCCAACAGGGGGACTATGGCTACACCTTC. This chain uses TRBV4-1 with TRBJ1-2, with 8 bases matching TRBD1. The germline V gene encodes CDR1 MGHRA and CDR2 YSYEKL. The junction had 4 bases not matched to a gene; V was cut back by 4 bases and J by 3 bases. The CDR3 sequence is 14 residues long.